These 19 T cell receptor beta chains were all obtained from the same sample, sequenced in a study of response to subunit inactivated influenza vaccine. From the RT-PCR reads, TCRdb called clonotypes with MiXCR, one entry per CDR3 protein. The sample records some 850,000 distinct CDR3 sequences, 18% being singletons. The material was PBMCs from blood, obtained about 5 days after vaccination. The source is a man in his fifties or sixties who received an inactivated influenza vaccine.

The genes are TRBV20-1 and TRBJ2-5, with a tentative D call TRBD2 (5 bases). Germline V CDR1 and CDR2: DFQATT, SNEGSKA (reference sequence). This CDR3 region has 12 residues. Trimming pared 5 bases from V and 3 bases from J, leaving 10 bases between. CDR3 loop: CSAPWGEETQYF. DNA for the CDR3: TGCAGTGCTCCATGGGGAGAAGAGACCCAGTACTTC.

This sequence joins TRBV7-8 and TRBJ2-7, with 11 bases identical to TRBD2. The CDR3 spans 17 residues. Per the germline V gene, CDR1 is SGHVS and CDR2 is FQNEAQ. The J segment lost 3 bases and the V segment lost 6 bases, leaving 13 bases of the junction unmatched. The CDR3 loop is CASRQRTSGPLDYEQYF. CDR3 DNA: TGTGCCAGCAGACAGCGGACTAGCGGGCCGTTAGACTACGAGCAGTACTTC.

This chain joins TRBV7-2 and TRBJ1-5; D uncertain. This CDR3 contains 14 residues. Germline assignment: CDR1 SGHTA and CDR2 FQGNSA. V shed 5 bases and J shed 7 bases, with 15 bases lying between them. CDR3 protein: CASSPDWGSQPQHF. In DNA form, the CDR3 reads TGTGCCAGCAGCCCTGACTGGGGAAGCCAGCCCCAGCATTTT.

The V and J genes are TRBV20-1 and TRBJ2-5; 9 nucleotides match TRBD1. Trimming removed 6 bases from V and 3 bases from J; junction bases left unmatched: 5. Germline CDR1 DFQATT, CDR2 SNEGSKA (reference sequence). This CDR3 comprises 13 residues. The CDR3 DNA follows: TGCAGTGCCACCCGGACAGGGGAAGAGACCCAGTACTTC. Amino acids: CSATRTGEETQYF.

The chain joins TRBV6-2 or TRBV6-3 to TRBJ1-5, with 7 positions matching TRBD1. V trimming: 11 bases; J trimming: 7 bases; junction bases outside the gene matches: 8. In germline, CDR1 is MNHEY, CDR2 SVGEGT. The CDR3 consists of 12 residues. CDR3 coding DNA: TGTGCCGTAAAAACAGGGGCCCAGCCCCAGCATTTT. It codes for CAVKTGAQPQHF.

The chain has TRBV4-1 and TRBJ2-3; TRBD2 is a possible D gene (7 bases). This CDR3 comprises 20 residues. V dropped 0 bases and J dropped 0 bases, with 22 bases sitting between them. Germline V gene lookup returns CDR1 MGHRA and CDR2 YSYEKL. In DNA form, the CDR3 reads TGCGCCAGCAGCCAAGAAGGGGGATTTAGGGGCGGGGGAAGCACAGATACGCAGTATTTT. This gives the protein CASSQEGGFRGGGSTDTQYF.

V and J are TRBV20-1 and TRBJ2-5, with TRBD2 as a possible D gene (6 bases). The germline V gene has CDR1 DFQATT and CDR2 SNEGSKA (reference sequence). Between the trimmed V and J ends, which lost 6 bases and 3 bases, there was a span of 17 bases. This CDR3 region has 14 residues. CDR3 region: CSAGYGTGKETQYF. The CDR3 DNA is TGCAGTGCCGGATACGGGACTGGGAAAGAGACCCAGTACTTC.

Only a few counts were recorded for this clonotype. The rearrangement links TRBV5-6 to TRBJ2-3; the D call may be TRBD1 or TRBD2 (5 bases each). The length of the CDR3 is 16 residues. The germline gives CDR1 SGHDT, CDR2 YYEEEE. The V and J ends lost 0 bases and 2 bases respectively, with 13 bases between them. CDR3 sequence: CASSLGDGRFTDTQYF. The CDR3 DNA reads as TGTGCCAGCAGCTTGGGGGACGGAAGATTCACAGATACGCAGTATTTT.

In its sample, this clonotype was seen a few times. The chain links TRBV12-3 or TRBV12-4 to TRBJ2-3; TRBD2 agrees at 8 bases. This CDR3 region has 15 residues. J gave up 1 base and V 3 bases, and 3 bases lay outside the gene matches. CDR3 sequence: CASSFRRGGTDTQYF. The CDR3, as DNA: TGTGCCAGCAGTTTTAGGCGGGGGGGCACAGATACGCAGTATTTT.

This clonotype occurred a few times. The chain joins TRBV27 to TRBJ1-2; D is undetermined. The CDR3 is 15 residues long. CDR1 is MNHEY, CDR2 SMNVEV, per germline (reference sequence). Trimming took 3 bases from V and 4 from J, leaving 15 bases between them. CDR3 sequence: CASSFSAGSLYGYTF. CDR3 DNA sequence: TGTGCCAGCAGTTTTTCGGCGGGCTCCCTCTATGGCTACACCTTC.

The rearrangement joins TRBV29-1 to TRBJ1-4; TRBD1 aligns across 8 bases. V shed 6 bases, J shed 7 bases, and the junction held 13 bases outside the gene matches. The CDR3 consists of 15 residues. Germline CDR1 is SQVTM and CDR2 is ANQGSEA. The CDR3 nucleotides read TGCAGCGTGACATACCCGGGACAGGTGTTTGAAAAACTGTTTTTT. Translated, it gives CSVTYPGQVFEKLFF.

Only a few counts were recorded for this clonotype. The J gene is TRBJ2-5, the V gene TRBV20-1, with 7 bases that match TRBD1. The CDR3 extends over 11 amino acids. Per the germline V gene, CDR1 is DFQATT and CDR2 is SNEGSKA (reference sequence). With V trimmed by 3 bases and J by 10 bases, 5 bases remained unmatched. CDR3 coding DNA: TGCAGTGCTAGCGGCCCAGGGGGCCAGTACTTC. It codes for CSASGPGGQYF.

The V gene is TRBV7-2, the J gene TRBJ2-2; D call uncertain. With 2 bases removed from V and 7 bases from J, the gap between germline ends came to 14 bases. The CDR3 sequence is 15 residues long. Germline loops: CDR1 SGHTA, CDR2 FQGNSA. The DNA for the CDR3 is TGTGCCAGCAGCTTAACAAGGGCCTGGGGCGGGGAGCTGTTTTTT. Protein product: CASSLTRAWGGELFF.

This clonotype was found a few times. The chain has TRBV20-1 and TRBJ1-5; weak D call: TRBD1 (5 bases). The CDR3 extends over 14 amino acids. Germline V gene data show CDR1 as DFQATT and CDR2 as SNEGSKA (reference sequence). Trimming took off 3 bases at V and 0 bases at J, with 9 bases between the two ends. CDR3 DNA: TGCAGTGCTAGGATGGGGCTTAGCAATCAGCCCCAGCATTTT. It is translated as CSARMGLSNQPQHF.

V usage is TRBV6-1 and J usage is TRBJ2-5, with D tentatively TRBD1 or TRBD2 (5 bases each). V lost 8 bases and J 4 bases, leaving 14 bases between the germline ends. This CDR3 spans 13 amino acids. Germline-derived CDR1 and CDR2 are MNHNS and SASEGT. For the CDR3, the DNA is TGTGCCAGCGTCCAGGGACGAGGAGAGACCCAGTACTTC. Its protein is CASVQGRGETQYF.

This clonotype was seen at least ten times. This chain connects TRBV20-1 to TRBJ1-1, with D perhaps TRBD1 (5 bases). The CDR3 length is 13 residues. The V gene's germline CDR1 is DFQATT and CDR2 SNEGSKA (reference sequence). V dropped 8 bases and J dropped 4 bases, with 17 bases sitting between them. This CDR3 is CSRYRDSSTEAFF. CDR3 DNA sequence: TGCAGTCGATACCGGGACTCCAGCACTGAAGCTTTCTTT.

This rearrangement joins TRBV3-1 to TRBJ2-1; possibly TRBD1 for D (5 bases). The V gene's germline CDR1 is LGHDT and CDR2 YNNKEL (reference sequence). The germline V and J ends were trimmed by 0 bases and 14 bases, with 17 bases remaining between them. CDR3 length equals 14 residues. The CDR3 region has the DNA TGTGCCAGCAGCCAAGATATTTTATCGACAGAGGAGTTCTTC. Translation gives CASSQDILSTEEFF.

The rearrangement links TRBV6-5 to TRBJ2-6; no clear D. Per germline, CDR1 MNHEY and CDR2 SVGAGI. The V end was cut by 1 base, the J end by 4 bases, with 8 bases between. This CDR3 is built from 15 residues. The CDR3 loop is CASSYLPLGANVLTF. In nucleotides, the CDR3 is TGTGCCAGCAGTTACTTGCCGCTGGGGGCCAACGTCCTGACTTTC.

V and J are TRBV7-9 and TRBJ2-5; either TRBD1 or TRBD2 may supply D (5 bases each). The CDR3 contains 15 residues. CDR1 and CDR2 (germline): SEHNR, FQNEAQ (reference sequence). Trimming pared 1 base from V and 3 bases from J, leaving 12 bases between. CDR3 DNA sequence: TGTGCCAGCAGCTTAGTTCGGGGCGTGGAAGAGACCCAGTACTTC. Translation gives CASSLVRGVEETQYF.